The 14 T cell receptor beta chains below come from one sample, sequenced in a study of blood T cell repertoires in COVID-19. Measured with immunoSEQ multiplex PCR; TCRdb has only the in-frame clones, and not every one. The data contain 120,000 to 150,000 clones, 84% of them singletons. The specimen was PBMCs or T cells enriched from blood (not recorded which). Every receptor here comes from a woman aged 18-29 years who had been exposed to COVID-19.

The chain combines TRBV6-6 with TRBJ2-5; D possibly corresponds to TRBD2 (6 bases). Germline V gives CDR1 MNHNY, CDR2 SVGAGI (reference sequence). The V and J ends lost 5 bases and 5 bases respectively, with 21 bases between them. The CDR3 has 16 amino acids. CDR3 bases: TGTGCCAGCAGTCGCCCAGCGACGGGAGATCTCGAGACCCAGTACTTC. This translates into CASSRPATGDLETQYF.

The CDR3 spells CASSFPAGGGLDTQYF. Written as DNA, the CDR3 is TGTGCCAGCAGTTTTCCTGCGGGAGGGGGACTTGATACGCAGTATTTT. The chain combines TRBV6-2 or TRBV6-3 with TRBJ2-3; 9 nucleotides match TRBD2. The V and J ends lost 4 bases and 6 bases, in that order; junction bases with no gene match: 11. CDR3 length equals 16 residues. Germline lookup yields CDR1 MNHEY and CDR2 SVGEGT.

CDR3 amino acids: CATKDPQLTVGFGYTF. CDR3 coding DNA: TGTGCTACAAAGGATCCCCAACTCACAGTGGGCTTTGGCTACACCTTC. This chain uses TRBV28 with TRBJ1-2; D is ambiguous. This CDR3 is 16 amino acids long. Germline V gene lookup returns CDR1 MDHEN and CDR2 SYDVKM.

The chain has TRBV5-1 and TRBJ1-2, with 7 bases lining up with TRBD1. Germline V CDR1 and CDR2: SGHRS, YFSETQ. J was trimmed by 7 bases and V by 2 bases; bases with no gene match: 5. The CDR3 loop spans 13 amino acids. For the CDR3, the DNA is TGCGCCAGCAGCTTAGTAGGGGGCGGTGGCTACACCTTC. Protein product: CASSLVGGGGYTF.

This sequence joins TRBV11-3 and TRBJ2-7, with D perhaps TRBD2 (5 bases). CDR1 SGHNT and CDR2 YENEEA come from the germline V gene. CDR3 size: 13 residues. V was shortened by 6 bases and J by 0 bases, with 9 bases between the two germline ends. The CDR3 loop is CASSSLGSYEQYF. CDR3 sequence (DNA): TGTGCCAGCAGTTCACTAGGCTCCTACGAGCAGTACTTC.

The chain recombines TRBV9 with TRBJ2-3; 9 nucleotides align to TRBD2. CDR3 length: 16 amino acids. Germline-derived CDR1 and CDR2 are SGDLS and YYNGEE. Trimming removed 0 bases from V and 7 bases from J; junction bases left unmatched: 9. The CDR3 spells CASSVESSGRQNTQYF. The CDR3 DNA is TGTGCCAGCAGCGTAGAGAGTAGCGGGAGACAGAATACGCAGTATTTT.

CDR3 coding DNA: TGTGCCATCAGTTCGCCGTTAGCGGGAGCACAAGAGACCCAGTACTTC. Residues: CAISSPLAGAQETQYF. The rearrangement uses TRBV10-3 and TRBJ2-5, with 9 bases matching TRBD2. CDR3 length: 16 residues. In germline, CDR1 is ENHRY, CDR2 SYGVKD. Trimming took 5 bases from V and 2 from J; bases not matched to a gene: 9.

This chain connects TRBV5-1 to TRBJ1-1, with 7 bases aligning to TRBD1. This CDR3 has 14 amino acids. The ends lost 2 bases at V and 4 bases at J; junction bases unmatched: 5. CDR1 is SGHRS, CDR2 YFSETQ, per germline. CDR3 residues: CASSFRGVGTEAFF. The CDR3 coding sequence is TGCGCCAGCAGCTTCAGGGGGGTCGGCACTGAAGCTTTCTTT.

The chain uses TRBV4-2 and TRBJ1-5; TRBD1 agrees at 11 bases. Germline V lookup: CDR1 LGHNA, CDR2 YNFKEQ. Germline trimming cut 1 base from V and 8 bases from J; bases unmatched to any gene: 4. This CDR3 contains 15 residues. The CDR3 is CASSQGGTGGEPQHF. CDR3 nucleotides: TGTGCCAGCAGCCAAGGGGGGACAGGGGGAGAGCCCCAGCATTTT.

The rearrangement uses TRBV20-1 and TRBJ2-7; 9 bases line up with TRBD2. Germline assignment: CDR1 DFQATT and CDR2 SNEGSKA (reference sequence). After removal of 3 bases from V and 3 bases from J, the junction contained 6 bases not matched to a gene. The length of the CDR3 is 14 residues. CDR3 bases: TGCAGTGCTAGTAGCGGGAGTATTTTCTACGAGCAGTACTTC. Protein: CSASSGSIFYEQYF.

J is TRBJ1-6 and V is TRBV28, with 10 bases matching TRBD1. The CDR3 has 16 residues. Germline V gene data show CDR1 as MDHEN and CDR2 as SYDVKM. The trim removed 3 bases at V and 8 bases at J, leaving 7 bases unmatched. The CDR3 DNA follows: TGTGCCAGCAGTTTCCCCGGACAGGGGGGGTATTCACCCCTCCACTTT. Translated: CASSFPGQGGYSPLHF.

The genes are TRBV18 and TRBJ1-1; D is possibly TRBD1 (6 bases). The CDR3 is 15 amino acids. Trimming pared 2 bases from V and 3 bases from J, leaving 13 bases between. Per the germline V gene, CDR1 is KGHSH and CDR2 is LQKENI. CDR3 bases: TGTGCCAGCTCACCAGGGTCAGGGGAGTACACTGAAGCTTTCTTT. Amino acid sequence: CASSPGSGEYTEAFF.

The chain employs TRBV7-9 and TRBJ2-3; D is possibly TRBD1 (6 bases). Trimming left V 3 bases short and J 0 bases short, with 16 bases between. CDR1 and CDR2 (germline): SEHNR, FQNEAQ (reference sequence). The CDR3 length is 17 residues. The CDR3 nucleotides read TGTGCCAGCAGCTTTGGGGGCGGCGTTTGGAGCACAGATACGCAGTATTTT. Its protein product is CASSFGGGVWSTDTQYF.

V gene TRBV14 combines with J gene TRBJ2-7; TRBD2 might be the D (5 bases). This CDR3 comprises 17 residues. Germline CDR1 reads SGHDN; CDR2 reads FVKESK. V lost 0 bases and J 2 bases, leaving 17 bases between the germline ends. CDR3 sequence: CASSQDQVFKRPYEQYF. The CDR3 DNA reads TGTGCCAGCAGCCAAGACCAGGTTTTTAAGCGGCCCTACGAGCAGTACTTC.